This entry lists 30 T cell receptor beta chains sequenced from one sample in a study of blood T cells in healthy people across ages. The use of a sample-barcoded 5' primer and a J-beta primer mix characterized a second PCR of about 7 to 12 cycles. TCRdb re-derived calls from the 5' RACE reads in MiXCR, one entry per CDR3 protein. The sample lists just over 800,000 distinct CDR3 sequences; around 68% were seen once. The sequenced material came from blood. The receptors derive from a man aged 30-40 years in good health.

The V gene is TRBV5-1, the J gene TRBJ2-5; 7 nucleotides agree with TRBD1. Germline-derived CDR1 and CDR2 are SGHRS and YFSETQ. The V gene end was trimmed by 5 bases and the J gene end by 5 bases; junction bases not matched to a gene: 18. This CDR3 is built from 17 residues. CDR3 amino acids: CASRNLGTATFGETQYF. The CDR3 region has the DNA TGCGCCAGCAGGAACCTCGGGACAGCAACCTTCGGGGAGACCCAGTACTTC.

This chain joins TRBV10-3 and TRBJ2-3; 8 bases map to TRBD2. This CDR3 comprises 15 residues. Germline CDR1 is ENHRY and CDR2 is SYGVKD. V lost 7 bases to trimming and J lost 5 bases; unmatched junction nucleotides: 11. The CDR3 protein is CAITSAGGREDTQYF. CDR3 nucleotide sequence: TGTGCCATCACGTCGGCGGGGGGTAGGGAAGATACGCAGTATTTT.

The V call is TRBV29-1, the J call TRBJ2-1, with TRBD2 matching 10 bases. Germline-derived CDR1 and CDR2 are SQVTM and ANQGSEA. The V segment lost 6 bases and the J segment 0 bases; nucleotides outside the gene matches: 14. CDR3 size: 18 residues. The CDR3 protein is CSVGSPLAGAYSYNEQFF. The CDR3 DNA follows: TGCAGCGTGGGGTCCCCTCTAGCGGGGGCCTACTCCTACAATGAGCAGTTCTTC.

The sample holds a few counts of this clonotype. The rearrangement joins TRBV7-2 to TRBJ2-5, with a tentative D call TRBD1 (5 bases). TRBJ2-7 explains the end of the DNA better; the J call may be wrong. CDR1 and CDR2 from the germline V gene are SGHTA and FQGNSA. The CDR3 consists of 15 residues. Here the CDR3 DNA reads TGTGCCAGCAGCCCGAGAACGACAGCCACCTACGAGCAGTACTTC. Translating gives CASSPRTTATYEQYF.

In its sample, this clonotype was seen a few times. The V gene is TRBV20-1, the J gene TRBJ2-1; 7 nucleotides agree with TRBD2. The germline V gene has CDR1 DFQATT and CDR2 SNEGSKA (reference sequence). The CDR3 loop spans 12 amino acids. Trimming at V came to 5 bases and at J to 10 bases, leaving 8 bases not matched to a gene. CDR3: CSAPHGRFEQFF. CDR3 nucleotide sequence: TGCAGTGCTCCCCACGGGAGGTTCGAGCAGTTCTTC.

This sequence joins TRBV5-5 and TRBJ2-1, with TRBD1 matching 7 bases. V lost 4 bases to trimming and J lost 0 bases; unmatched junction nucleotides: 7. CDR1 and CDR2 (germline): SGHKS, YYEKEE (reference sequence). The CDR3 totals 16 residues. CDR3 nucleotide sequence: TGTGCCAGCAGCGTCCGGGACAGAACCTCCTACAATGAGCAGTTCTTC. Amino acids: CASSVRDRTSYNEQFF.

The sample holds one count of this clonotype. The chain couples TRBV4-3 to TRBJ2-4; 8 bases map to TRBD1. The better agreement between TRBJ2-7 and the DNA end casts doubt on the J call. Germline CDR1 LGHNA, CDR2 YSLEER. The CDR3 runs to 14 residues. CDR3 region: CASSQDRVAYEQYF. In DNA, the CDR3 is TGCGCCAGCAGCCAGGACAGGGTTGCCTACGAGCAGTACTTC.

This clonotype turned up a few times. The genes are TRBV29-1 and TRBJ2-3, with TRBD1 matching 7 bases. With V trimmed by 0 bases and J by 3 bases, 18 bases remained unmatched. The CDR3 sequence is 19 residues long. Looked up from germline, CDR1 is SQVTM and CDR2 is ANQGSEA. CDR3 DNA: TGCAGCGTTGAAGAAGTCTCTGGAGTCGGGGACAGTCTGACAGATACGCAGTATTTT. It encodes CSVEEVSGVGDSLTDTQYF.

This clonotype was observed a few times. CDR3 coding DNA: TGTGCCAGCAGTTTGAAGGGGGAGGCATACAATGAGCAGTTCTTC. Encoded protein: CASSLKGEAYNEQFF. J is TRBJ2-1 and V is TRBV28; D may match TRBD1 or TRBD2 (6 bases each). The CDR3 is 15 residues long. Germline V gene lookup returns CDR1 MDHEN and CDR2 SYDVKM. The V end was cut by 3 bases, the J end by 4 bases, with 13 bases between.

This clonotype rates as medium-sized. The chain joins TRBV29-1 to TRBJ2-7; unclear D gene. The CDR3 covers 13 residues. Germline-derived CDR1 and CDR2 are SQVTM and ANQGSEA. Trimming pared 7 bases from V and 2 bases from J, leaving 15 bases between. CDR3 protein: CSAHEGLPYEQYF. The CDR3 coding sequence is TGCAGCGCCCACGAAGGGTTACCCTACGAGCAGTACTTC.

The rearrangement links TRBV12-3 or TRBV12-4 to TRBJ2-7; D is uncertain. The V end lost 6 bases, the J end lost 1 base, and 16 bases lay between the germline ends. The CDR3 loop spans 15 amino acids. The CDR3 DNA reads TGTGCCAGCAGACGTCCGGGTCCTAGATCCTACGAGCAGTACTTC. It is translated as CASRRPGPRSYEQYF.

This clonotype came up a few times. The chain combines TRBV6-2 or TRBV6-3 with TRBJ2-3, with D tentatively TRBD2 (5 bases). V was shortened by 2 bases and J by 2 bases, with 11 bases between the two germline ends. In germline, CDR1 is MNHEY, CDR2 SVGEGT. CDR3 length equals 15 residues. The CDR3 spells CASSYTGEITDTQYF. CDR3 bases: TGTGCCAGCAGTTACACCGGGGAGATCACAGATACGCAGTATTTT.

This clonotype has at least ten counts. V and J are TRBV29-1 and TRBJ1-4, with TRBD1 matching 8 bases. Germline V gives CDR1 SQVTM, CDR2 ANQGSEA. J lost 4 bases, V lost 5 bases, and 3 bases had no gene match. The CDR3 contains 13 residues. The CDR3 here is CSVPDRGNEKLFF. CDR3 nucleotides: TGCAGCGTTCCCGACAGGGGTAATGAAAAACTGTTTTTT. The complete variable domain, with remaining parts taken from reference TRBV29-1 and TRBJ1-4, reads SAVISQKPSRDICQRGTSLTIQCQVDSQVTMMFWYRQQPGQSLTLIATANQGSEATYESGFVIDKFPISRPNLTFSTLTVSNMSPEDSSIYLCSVPDRGNEKLFFGSGTQLSVL.

The chain carries TRBV3-1 and TRBJ2-1; TRBD2 aligns across 10 bases. V shed 4 bases, J shed 2 bases, and the junction held 8 bases outside the gene matches. Germline CDR1 and CDR2: LGHDT and YNNKEL (reference sequence). The CDR3 has 17 residues. The DNA for the CDR3 is TGTGCCAGCAGCCCAAGCCGGACTAGCGGCACCTACAATGAGCAGTTCTTC. This translates into CASSPSRTSGTYNEQFF.

The chain employs TRBV6-2 or TRBV6-3 and TRBJ2-1; 9 nucleotides align to TRBD2. V dropped 4 bases and J dropped 4; count of bases not matched to a gene: 8. The CDR3 runs 16 residues. CDR1 is MNHEY and CDR2 is SVGEGT in the germline V gene. Here the CDR3 reads CASSSPTTSGYNEQFF. CDR3 bases: TGTGCCAGCAGTTCGCCCACGACTAGCGGTTACAATGAGCAGTTCTTC.

The chain uses TRBV9 and TRBJ2-4, with a weak D call TRBD1 (5 bases). V lost 3 bases, J lost 13 bases, and 29 bases lay in between. Germline V gene lookup returns CDR1 SGDLS and CDR2 YYNGEE. The CDR3 has 17 amino acids. The CDR3 here is CASSADHRRPENNEQYF. The CDR3 DNA reads TGTGCCAGCAGCGCTGACCACAGGCGCCCCGAGAACAATGAGCAGTACTTC.

This clonotype was observed once. The CDR3 loop reads CAIGGTGENTEAFF. Written as DNA, the CDR3 is TGTGCCATCGGGGGAACAGGCGAGAACACTGAAGCTTTCTTT. The chain combines TRBV10-3 with TRBJ1-1; tentatively, D is TRBD1 (5 bases). Looked up from germline, CDR1 is ENHRY and CDR2 is SYGVKD. V gave up 8 bases and J gave up 1 base, with 14 bases separating them. The CDR3 length is 14 residues.

The gene calls are TRBV5-1 and TRBJ1-1; D is ambiguous. CDR1 is SGHRS, CDR2 YFSETQ, per germline. The CDR3 extends over 13 amino acids. Trimming took 1 base from V and 1 from J, leaving 5 bases between them. The CDR3: CASSLLSNTEAFF. The DNA of the CDR3 is TGCGCCAGCAGCTTGTTGTCGAACACTGAAGCTTTCTTT.

The chain recombines TRBV6-1 with TRBJ1-2, with D possibly TRBD1 on 5 matching bases. The ends were cut back, 8 bases at V and 8 bases at J, with 30 bases in the middle. The CDR3 has 17 amino acids. Germline lookup yields CDR1 MNHNS and CDR2 SASEGT. As DNA, the CDR3 is TGTGCCAGCTTTTCTGGGGGGGTACAGTATTCGGATCGGGGCTACACCTTC. As protein: CASFSGGVQYSDRGYTF.

The table lists this clonotype with a few counts. The chain links TRBV29-1 to TRBJ2-5; possibly TRBD2 for D (6 bases). The last part of the DNA fits TRBJ2-7 better; the J call may be wrong. CDR3 length: 13 amino acids. CDR1 SQVTM and CDR2 ANQGSEA come from the germline V gene. The DNA for the CDR3 is TGCAGCGCCAGGAGGGGCCACAACTACGAGCAGTACTTC. It yields the protein CSARRGHNYEQYF.

The chain joins TRBV25-1 to TRBJ1-2; D gene uncertain. The V gene lost 8 bases and the J gene lost 4 bases, with 14 bases spanning the gap. This CDR3 has 13 amino acids. The germline gives CDR1 MGHDK, CDR2 SYGVNS. The CDR3 reads CASGTGNPYGYTF. The DNA of the CDR3 is TGTGCCAGCGGCACCGGGAACCCCTATGGCTACACCTTC.

CDR3 DNA sequence: TGTGCCAGCAGCGGTTCAACTTTGGGAACTAATGAAAAACTGTTTTTT. Its protein product is CASSGSTLGTNEKLFF. The rearrangement links TRBV9 to TRBJ1-4, with no clear D. This CDR3 is built from 16 residues. Trimming took 3 bases from V and 1 from J, leaving 13 bases between them. Germline loops: CDR1 SGDLS, CDR2 YYNGEE. The entire variable domain, with the rest obtained from reference TRBV9 and TRBJ1-4, is as follows: DSGVTQTPKHLITATGQRVTLRCSPRSGDLSVYWYQQSLDQGLQFLIQYYNGEERAKGNILERFSAQQFPDLHSELNLSSLELGDSALYFCASSGSTLGTNEKLFFGSGTQLSVL.

The chain carries TRBV3-1 and TRBJ1-2; D not resolved. CDR3 length equals 15 residues. Per the germline V gene, CDR1 is LGHDT and CDR2 is YNNKEL (reference sequence). Trimming took off 1 base at V and 4 bases at J, with 13 bases between the two ends. In DNA, the CDR3 is TGTGCCAGCAGCCAAGTGGGGAGACCCAGCTATGGCTACACCTTC. It encodes CASSQVGRPSYGYTF.

The sample holds a few counts of this clonotype. This chain uses TRBV20-1 with TRBJ2-6; TRBD1 matches 8 bases. Germline V lookup: CDR1 DFQATT, CDR2 SNEGSKA (reference sequence). This CDR3 has 14 amino acids. J lost 0 bases, V lost 7 bases, and 2 bases had no gene match. This CDR3 is CSGDRGSGANVLTF. The CDR3 coding sequence is TGCAGTGGTGACAGGGGCTCTGGGGCCAACGTCCTGACTTTC.

This clonotype was seen a handful of times. The V gene is TRBV29-1, the J gene TRBJ2-7, with 8 bases that match TRBD1. In germline, CDR1 is SQVTM, CDR2 ANQGSEA. CDR3 length: 12 residues. V dropped 2 bases and J dropped 5; count of bases not matched to a gene: 2. CDR3 in amino acids: CSVEQGANEQYF. As DNA, the CDR3 is TGCAGCGTTGAACAGGGGGCGAACGAGCAGTACTTC.

The rearrangement joins TRBV5-1 to TRBJ2-1, with 8 bases lining up with TRBD1. V shed 3 bases and J 4 bases; nucleotides not matched to a gene: 9. The CDR3 runs 16 residues. Germline loops: CDR1 SGHRS, CDR2 YFSETQ. The CDR3: CASSSQGQGSYNEQFF. The CDR3 DNA is TGCGCCAGCAGCTCCCAAGGACAGGGTTCTTACAATGAGCAGTTCTTC.

The V gene is TRBV7-9, the J gene TRBJ2-3; 7 bases align to TRBD2. The junction had 14 bases not matched to a gene; V was cut back by 4 bases and J by 4 bases. Looked up from germline, CDR1 is SEHNR and CDR2 is FQNEAQ (reference sequence). The CDR3 consists of 17 residues. The CDR3 DNA sequence: TGTGCCAGCAGCTGGGCCGAGCGGGGCCCCACCCCAGATACGCAGTATTTT. This codes for CASSWAERGPTPDTQYF. The entire variable domain, with the rest obtained from reference TRBV7-9 and TRBJ2-3, is as follows: DTGVSQNPRHKITKRGQNVTFRCDPISEHNRLYWYRQTLGQGPEFLTYFQNEAQLEKSRLLSDRFSAERPKGSFSTLEIQRTEQGDSAMYLCASSWAERGPTPDTQYFGPGTRLTVL.

The V call is TRBV20-1, the J call TRBJ2-4; 12 bases map to TRBD1. V lost 6 bases, J lost 13 bases, and 13 bases stayed unmatched. The CDR3 runs 14 residues. Germline values: CDR1 DFQATT, CDR2 SNEGSKA (reference sequence). CDR3 bases: TGCAGTGCACCGGGACAGGGGGCTGTACGAGAGCAGTACTTC. It specifies CSAPGQGAVREQYF.

The rearrangement joins TRBV12-3 or TRBV12-4 to TRBJ2-1; perhaps TRBD1 as D (6 bases). This CDR3 is built from 13 residues. The V end lost 1 base, the J end lost 10 bases, and 11 bases lay between the germline ends. As DNA, the CDR3 is TGTGCCAGCAGTTTAGGGACCGGACAGGAGCAGTTCTTC. Its protein is CASSLGTGQEQFF.

The V call is TRBV27, the J call TRBJ2-5; 7 bases fit TRBD1. Gene TRBJ2-7 matches the end of the DNA better, so the J call may be wrong. CDR3 length: 14 residues. From germline, CDR1 is MNHEY and CDR2 SMNVEV (reference sequence). For the CDR3, the DNA is TGTGCCAGCAGTGTAGGGGGACAGCACTACGAGCAGTACTTC. This codes for CASSVGGQHYEQYF.